A single sample is the source of the 9 T cell receptor beta chains below, sequenced in a study of T-cell memory formation after mild COVID-19. TCRdb redid the calling of the 5' RACE reads with MiXCR, one entry per CDR3 protein. The table lists approximately 150,000 distinct CDR3 sequences, approximately 6% of them singletons. Source material: PBMCs or a T cell subset sorted from them (not recorded which). These receptors were taken from an adult woman who had mild COVID-19 (a few samples of this study predate the infection). Cell type and time point are not known.

This chain uses TRBV20-1 with TRBJ2-3; D gene ambiguous. Germline V gene lookup returns CDR1 DFQATT and CDR2 SNEGSKA (reference sequence). The CDR3 length is 16 residues. V was trimmed by 3 bases and J by 7 bases, leaving 23 bases between them. CDR3 nucleotide sequence: TGCAGTGCTAGCCCCGACACCCATGTGAGCGTAAATACGCAGTATTTT. Translating it yields CSASPDTHVSVNTQYF.

This clonotype was counted many times. The chain joins TRBV14 to TRBJ2-1; TRBD1 agrees at 7 bases. From germline, CDR1 is SGHDN and CDR2 FVKESK. This CDR3 is built from 16 residues. After removal of 4 bases from V and 9 bases from J, the junction contained 15 bases not matched to a gene. CDR3 nucleotide sequence: TGTGCCAGCAGCCTGTGGACAGGCGGCTCGAGCGGTGAGCAGTTCTTC. This gives the protein CASSLWTGGSSGEQFF.

This clonotype was seen many times. The chain uses TRBV7-6 and TRBJ2-1; a weak D match, TRBD2 (5 bases). V was clipped by 5 bases and J by 2 bases, with 16 bases between them. Germline loops: CDR1 SGHVS, CDR2 FNYEAQ. The CDR3 length is 16 residues. The CDR3 protein is CASSAVLAVAYNEQFF. CDR3 bases: TGTGCCAGCAGCGCCGTCCTAGCAGTCGCCTACAATGAGCAGTTCTTC. Drawing the rest from reference TRBV7-6 and TRBJ2-1, the complete variable domain is GAGVSQSPRYKVTKRGQDVALRCDPISGHVSLYWYRQALGQGPEFLTYFNYEAQQDKSGLPNDRFSAERPEGSISTLTIQRTEQRDSAMYRCASSAVLAVAYNEQFFGPGTRLTVL.

The chain recombines TRBV2 with TRBJ2-5; D is ambiguous. V lost 7 bases, J lost 1 base, and 10 bases lay in between. This CDR3 has 13 amino acids. CDR1 and CDR2 (germline): SNHLY, FYNNEI. The CDR3: CASMSELQETQYF. The DNA of the CDR3 is TGTGCCAGCATGTCAGAACTCCAAGAGACCCAGTACTTC. Filled out from reference TRBV2 and TRBJ2-5, the complete variable domain reads EPEVTQTPSHQVTQMGQEVILRCVPISNHLYFYWYRQILGQKVEFLVSFYNNEISEKSEIFDDQFSVERPDGSNFTLKIRSTKLEDSAMYFCASMSELQETQYFGPGTRLLVL.

This clonotype has at least ten counts. The gene calls are TRBV5-1 and TRBJ2-3; 7 nucleotides line up with TRBD1. This CDR3 spans 14 amino acids. V lost 6 bases to trimming and J lost 2 bases; unmatched junction nucleotides: 6. Germline CDR1 SGHRS, CDR2 YFSETQ. CDR3 loop: CASNLDRTTDTQYF. In DNA form, the CDR3 reads TGCGCCAGCAACCTGGACAGGACCACAGATACGCAGTATTTT. Variable domain in full (rest from reference TRBV5-1 and TRBJ2-3): KAGVTQTPRYLIKTRGQQVTLSCSPISGHRSVSWYQQTPGQGLQFLFEYFSETQRNKGNFPGRFSGRQFSNSRSEMNVSTLELGDSALYLCASNLDRTTDTQYFGPGTRLTVL.

In this sample, this clonotype turned up many times. This chain links TRBV5-1 with TRBJ2-1, with no clear D. This CDR3 contains 12 residues. CDR1 and CDR2 (germline): SGHRS, YFSETQ. V was clipped by 0 bases and J by 8 bases, with 6 bases between them. For the CDR3, the DNA is TGCGCCAGCAGCTTGGGGCGCGATGAGCAGTTCTTC. This gives the protein CASSLGRDEQFF. The full variable domain, its missing parts supplied by reference TRBV5-1 and TRBJ2-1, is KAGVTQTPRYLIKTRGQQVTLSCSPISGHRSVSWYQQTPGQGLQFLFEYFSETQRNKGNFPGRFSGRQFSNSRSEMNVSTLELGDSALYLCASSLGRDEQFFGPGTRLTVL.

This clonotype was recorded at least ten times. J is TRBJ1-2 and V is TRBV5-1; possibly TRBD1 for D (6 bases). The CDR3 is made up of 14 amino acids. Germline V gene lookup returns CDR1 SGHRS and CDR2 YFSETQ. With 0 bases removed from V and 2 bases from J, the gap between germline ends came to 8 bases. Here the CDR3 DNA reads TGCGCCAGCAGCTTGGAACAGGGAAACTATGGCTACACCTTC. Translation gives CASSLEQGNYGYTF. The full variable domain, in which reference TRBV5-1 and TRBJ1-2 provide the parts outside the CDR3, is KAGVTQTPRYLIKTRGQQVTLSCSPISGHRSVSWYQQTPGQGLQFLFEYFSETQRNKGNFPGRFSGRQFSNSRSEMNVSTLELGDSALYLCASSLEQGNYGYTFGSGTRLTVV.

In its sample, this clonotype was seen a few times. The chain is built from TRBV19 and TRBJ1-1; D unresolved. Germline V CDR1 and CDR2: LNHDA, SQIVND (reference sequence). The CDR3 runs to 14 residues. V lost 1 base to trimming and J lost 4 bases, with 10 bases between them. The CDR3 region is CASSIGGIATEAFF. DNA for the CDR3: TGTGCCAGTAGTATAGGGGGTATAGCCACTGAAGCTTTCTTT.

In this sample, this clonotype turned up a few times. The J gene is TRBJ2-3, the V gene TRBV9; 8 bases are a match to TRBD2. Trimming took 0 bases from V and 8 from J; bases not matched to a gene: 17. Per germline, CDR1 SGDLS and CDR2 YYNGEE. The CDR3 extends over 18 amino acids. The CDR3 DNA follows: TGTGCCAGCAGCGTAGGTTCTACGGGGGGGCAGGAGAGGGTTACGCAGTATTTT. Translated, it gives CASSVGSTGGQERVTQYF.